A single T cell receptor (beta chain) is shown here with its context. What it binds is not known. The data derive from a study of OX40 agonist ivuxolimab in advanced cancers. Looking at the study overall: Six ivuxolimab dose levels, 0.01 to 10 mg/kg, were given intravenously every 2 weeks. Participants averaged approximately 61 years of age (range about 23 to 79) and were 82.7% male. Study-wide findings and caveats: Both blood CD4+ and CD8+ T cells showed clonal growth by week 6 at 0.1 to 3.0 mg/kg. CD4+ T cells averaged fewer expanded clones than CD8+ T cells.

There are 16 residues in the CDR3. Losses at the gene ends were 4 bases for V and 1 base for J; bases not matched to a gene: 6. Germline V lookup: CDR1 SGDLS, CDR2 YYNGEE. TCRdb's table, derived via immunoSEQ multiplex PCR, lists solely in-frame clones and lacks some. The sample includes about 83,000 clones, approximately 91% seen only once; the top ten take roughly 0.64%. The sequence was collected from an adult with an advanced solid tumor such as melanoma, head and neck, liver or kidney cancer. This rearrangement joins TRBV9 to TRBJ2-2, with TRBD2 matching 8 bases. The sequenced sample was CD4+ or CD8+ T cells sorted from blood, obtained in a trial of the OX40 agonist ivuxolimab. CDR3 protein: CASSPRGGQNTGELFF. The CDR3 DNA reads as TGTGCCAGCAGCCCCCGGGGGGGACAGAACACCGGGGAGCTGTTTTTT.